The 5 T cell receptor beta chains listed next were all sequenced from one sample in a study of blood T cell repertoires in COVID-19. The assay was immunoSEQ multiplex PCR, and TCRdb's table has in-frame clones only and misses some. The table has roughly 35,000 clones, less than 80% seen once. Sequenced sample: peripheral blood. The receptors were sampled from an elderly man with acute or convalescent COVID-19.

The chain carries TRBV10-3 and TRBJ2-3; no clear D gene. This CDR3 is 12 amino acids long. Germline V gene lookup returns CDR1 ENHRY and CDR2 SYGVKD. With 2 bases removed from V and 6 bases from J, the gap between germline ends came to 6 bases. CDR3 loop: CAISEVADTQYF. The CDR3 nucleotides read TGTGCCATCAGTGAGGTGGCCGATACGCAGTATTTT.

The V and J genes are TRBV27 and TRBJ2-2; 9 nucleotides match TRBD2. This CDR3 comprises 15 residues. V shed 6 bases and J 6 bases; nucleotides not matched to a gene: 8. Germline lookup yields CDR1 MNHEY and CDR2 SMNVEV (reference sequence). CDR3 region: CASRGLAHIAGELFF. The CDR3 DNA is TGTGCCAGCAGGGGACTAGCTCACATCGCCGGGGAGCTGTTTTTT.

The CDR3 DNA follows: TGTGCCAGCAGCCCGCAGGGACAGGGGAATCAGCCCCAGCATTTT. It translates to CASSPQGQGNQPQHF. The chain has TRBV7-2 and TRBJ1-5; 10 nucleotides align to TRBD1. Trimming at V came to 5 bases and at J to 4 bases, leaving 5 bases not matched to a gene. Looked up from germline, CDR1 is SGHTA and CDR2 is FQGNSA. The CDR3 contains 15 residues.

The chain uses TRBV18 and TRBJ2-2, with D possibly being TRBD2 (7 bases). The germline V gene has CDR1 KGHSH and CDR2 LQKENI. V was pared by 2 bases and J by 0 bases, with 10 bases between. CDR3 length: 16 residues. CDR3 residues: CASSPSGGSNTGELFF. The CDR3 region has the DNA TGTGCCAGCTCACCATCGGGGGGCTCGAACACCGGGGAGCTGTTTTTT.

This chain connects TRBV14 to TRBJ1-6; D ambiguous. The CDR3 is 15 amino acids. V lost 4 bases and J lost 10, with 17 bases in between. CDR1 and CDR2 (germline): SGHDN, FVKESK. CDR3 amino acids: CASSRVPDTGSPLHF. CDR3 coding DNA: TGTGCCAGCAGCCGGGTGCCGGATACGGGATCACCCCTCCACTTT.